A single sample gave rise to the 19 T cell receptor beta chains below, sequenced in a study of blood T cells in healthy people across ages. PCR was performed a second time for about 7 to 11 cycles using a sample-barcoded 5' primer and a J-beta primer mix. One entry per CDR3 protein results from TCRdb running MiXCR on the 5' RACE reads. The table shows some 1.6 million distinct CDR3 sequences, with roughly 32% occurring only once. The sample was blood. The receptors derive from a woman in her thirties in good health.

In DNA form, the CDR3 reads TGTGCCAGCAGCTTAAATGGCAGGTCGAACACTGAAGCTTTCTTT. Its translation is CASSLNGRSNTEAFF. The chain combines TRBV11-2 with TRBJ1-1, with D uncertain. The CDR3 totals 15 residues. Trimming pared 2 bases from V and 1 base from J, leaving 11 bases between. Germline CDR1 and CDR2: SGHAT and FQNNGV.

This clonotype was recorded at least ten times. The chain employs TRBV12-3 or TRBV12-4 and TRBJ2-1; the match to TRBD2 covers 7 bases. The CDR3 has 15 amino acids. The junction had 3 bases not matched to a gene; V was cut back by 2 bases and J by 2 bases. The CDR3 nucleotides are TGTGCCAGCAGTTTACGGGGACTAACCTACAATGAGCAGTTCTTC. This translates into CASSLRGLTYNEQFF.

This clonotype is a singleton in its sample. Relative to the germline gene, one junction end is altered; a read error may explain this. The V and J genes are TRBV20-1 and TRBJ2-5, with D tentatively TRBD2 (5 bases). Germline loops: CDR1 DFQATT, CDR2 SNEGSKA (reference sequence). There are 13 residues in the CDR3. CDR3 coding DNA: TGCATTGCTCACGGACGGACTCAAGAGACCCAGTACTTC. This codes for CIAHGRTQETQYF.

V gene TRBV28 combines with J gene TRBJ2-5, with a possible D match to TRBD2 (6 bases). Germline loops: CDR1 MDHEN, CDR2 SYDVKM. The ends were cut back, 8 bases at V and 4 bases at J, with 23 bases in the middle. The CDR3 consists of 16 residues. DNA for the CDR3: TGTGCCAGCTTACGGCGAACGGGGGAGTCCAGAGAGACCCAGTACTTC. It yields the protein CASLRRTGESRETQYF.

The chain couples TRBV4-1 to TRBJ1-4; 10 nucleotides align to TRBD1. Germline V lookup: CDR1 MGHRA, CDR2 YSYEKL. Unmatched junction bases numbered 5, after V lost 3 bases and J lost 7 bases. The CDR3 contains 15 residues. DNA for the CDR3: TGCGCCAGCAGCCAGCCGGGACAGGGGAGTGAAAAACTGTTTTTT. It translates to CASSQPGQGSEKLFF.

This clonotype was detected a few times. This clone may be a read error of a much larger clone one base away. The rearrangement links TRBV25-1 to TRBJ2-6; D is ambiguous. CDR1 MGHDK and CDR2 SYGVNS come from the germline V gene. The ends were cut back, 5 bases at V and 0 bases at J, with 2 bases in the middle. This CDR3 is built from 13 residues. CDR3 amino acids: CASSHSGANVLTF. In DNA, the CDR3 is TGTGCCAGCAGTCACTCTGGGGCCAACGTCCTGACTTTC.

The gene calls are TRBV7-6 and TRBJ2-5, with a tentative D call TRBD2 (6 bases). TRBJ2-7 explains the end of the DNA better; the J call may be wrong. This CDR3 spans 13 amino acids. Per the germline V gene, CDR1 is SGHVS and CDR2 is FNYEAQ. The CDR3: CASSPGLLDEQYF. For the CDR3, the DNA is TGTGCCAGCAGCCCGGGACTCCTGGACGAGCAGTACTTC.

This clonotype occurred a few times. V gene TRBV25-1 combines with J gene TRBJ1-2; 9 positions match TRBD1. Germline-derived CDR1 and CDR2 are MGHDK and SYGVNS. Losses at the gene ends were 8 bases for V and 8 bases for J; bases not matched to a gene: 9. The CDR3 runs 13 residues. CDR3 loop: CASVSGTGNGYTF. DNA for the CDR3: TGTGCCAGCGTCTCCGGGACAGGGAACGGCTACACCTTC.

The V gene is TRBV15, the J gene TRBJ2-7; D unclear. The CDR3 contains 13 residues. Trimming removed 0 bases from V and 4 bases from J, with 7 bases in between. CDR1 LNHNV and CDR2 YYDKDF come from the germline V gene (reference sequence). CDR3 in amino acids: CATSRERAYEQYF. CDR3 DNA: TGTGCCACCAGCAGAGAACGGGCGTACGAGCAGTACTTC.

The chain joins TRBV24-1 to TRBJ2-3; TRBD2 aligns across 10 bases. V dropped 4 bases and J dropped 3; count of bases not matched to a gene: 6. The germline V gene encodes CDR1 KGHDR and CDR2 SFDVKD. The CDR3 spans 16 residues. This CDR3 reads CATSDGTGLATDTQYF. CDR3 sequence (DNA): TGTGCCACCAGTGACGGGACGGGACTAGCGACAGATACGCAGTATTTT.

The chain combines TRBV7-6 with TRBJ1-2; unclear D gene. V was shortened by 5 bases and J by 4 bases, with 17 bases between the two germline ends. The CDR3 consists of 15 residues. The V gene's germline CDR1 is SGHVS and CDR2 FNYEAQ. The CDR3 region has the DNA TGTGCCAGCAGCCCACGGACGGATCACCTCTATGGCTACACCTTC. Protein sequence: CASSPRTDHLYGYTF.

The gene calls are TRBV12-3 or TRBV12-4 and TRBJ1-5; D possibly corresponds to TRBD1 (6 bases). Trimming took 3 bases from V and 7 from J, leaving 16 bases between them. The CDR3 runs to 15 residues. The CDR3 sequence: CASSFTTGAEQPQHF. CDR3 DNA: TGTGCCAGCAGTTTTACCACGGGGGCGGAACAGCCCCAGCATTTT.

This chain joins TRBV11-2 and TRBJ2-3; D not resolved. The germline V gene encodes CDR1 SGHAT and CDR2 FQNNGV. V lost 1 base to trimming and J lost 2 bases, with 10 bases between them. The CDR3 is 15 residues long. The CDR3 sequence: CASSLAAKYTDTQYF. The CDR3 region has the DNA TGTGCCAGCAGCTTAGCGGCTAAGTACACAGATACGCAGTATTTT. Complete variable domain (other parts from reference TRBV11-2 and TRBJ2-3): EAGVAQSPRYKIIEKRQSVAFWCNPISGHATLYWYQQILGQGPKLLIQFQNNGVVDDSQLPKDRFSAERLKGVDSTLKIQPAKLEDSAVYLCASSLAAKYTDTQYFGPGTRLTVL.

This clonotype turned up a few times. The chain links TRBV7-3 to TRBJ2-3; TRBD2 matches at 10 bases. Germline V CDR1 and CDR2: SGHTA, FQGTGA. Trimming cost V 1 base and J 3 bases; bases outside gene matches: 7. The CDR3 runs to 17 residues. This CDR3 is CASSLRRAGGPTDTQYF. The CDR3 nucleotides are TGTGCCAGCAGCTTAAGGCGAGCGGGAGGGCCGACAGATACGCAGTATTTT.

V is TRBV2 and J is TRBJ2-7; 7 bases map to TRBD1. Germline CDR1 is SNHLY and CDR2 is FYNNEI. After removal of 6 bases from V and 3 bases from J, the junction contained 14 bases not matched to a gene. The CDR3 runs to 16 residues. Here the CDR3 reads CASSVTGQVDIYEQYF. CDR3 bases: TGTGCCAGCAGCGTAACCGGACAGGTAGATATCTACGAGCAGTACTTC.

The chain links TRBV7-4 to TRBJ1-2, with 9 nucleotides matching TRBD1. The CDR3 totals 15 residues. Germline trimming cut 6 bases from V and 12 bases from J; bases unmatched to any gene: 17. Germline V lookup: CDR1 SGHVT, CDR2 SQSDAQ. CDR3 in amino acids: CASRGGTGLGRIHTF. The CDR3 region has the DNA TGTGCCAGCAGGGGGGGGACAGGGCTTGGGAGGATTCACACCTTC. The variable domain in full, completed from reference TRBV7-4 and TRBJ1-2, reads GAGVSQSPRYKVAKRGRDVALRCDSISGHVTLYWYRQTLGQGSEVLTYSQSDAQRDKSGRPSGRFSAERPERSVSTLKIQRTEQGDSAVYLCASRGGTGLGRIHTFGSGTRLTVV.

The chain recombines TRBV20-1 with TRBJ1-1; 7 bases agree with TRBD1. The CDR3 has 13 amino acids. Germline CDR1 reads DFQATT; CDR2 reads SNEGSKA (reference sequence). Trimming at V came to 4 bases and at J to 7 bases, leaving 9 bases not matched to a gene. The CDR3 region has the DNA TGCAGTGCTAAAGGGGGCAGGGAAGTTGAAGCTTTCTTT. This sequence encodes CSAKGGREVEAFF.

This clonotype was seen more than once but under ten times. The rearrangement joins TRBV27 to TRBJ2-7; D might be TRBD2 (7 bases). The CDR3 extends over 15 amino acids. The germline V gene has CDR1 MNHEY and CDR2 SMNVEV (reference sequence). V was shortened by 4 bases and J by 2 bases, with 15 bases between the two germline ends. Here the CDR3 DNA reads TGTGCCAGCAGTTCGTCAGGGGAGGGTACCTACGAGCAGTACTTC. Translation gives CASSSSGEGTYEQYF.

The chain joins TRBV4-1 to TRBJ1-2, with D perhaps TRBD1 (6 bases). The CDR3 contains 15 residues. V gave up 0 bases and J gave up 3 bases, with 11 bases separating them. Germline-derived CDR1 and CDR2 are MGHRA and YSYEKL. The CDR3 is CASSQDPGVDYGYTF. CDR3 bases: TGCGCCAGCAGCCAAGATCCAGGGGTGGACTATGGCTACACCTTC.